The following is a TCR beta chain sequence with its context. The target antigen is unknown. The use of genomic DNA as template underpinned the TCR beta VDJ and CDR3 profiling. MiXCR, run by TCRdb on the reads, gives a single entry per CDR3 protein. The sample has around 250,000 distinct CDR3 sequences, roughly three fifths seen once. This CDR3 region has 14 residues. Losses at the gene ends were 4 bases for V and 1 base for J; bases not matched to a gene: 3. The germline gives CDR1 SGHVS, CDR2 FQNEAQ. The data are from a study of CD8+CD57+ T cells in acquired aplastic anemia. Study context: Mean DNA quantity obtained from sorted CD4+ and CD8+ cells was 3.2 ug.

Broader study findings: Any difference that existed in CD8+ Simpson's diversity between patients and controls was not significant.

The sequenced sample was sorted CD4+, CD8+, or CD8+CD57+ T cells (not recorded which) from PBMCs. This sequence joins TRBV7-8 and TRBJ2-7; TRBD1 agrees at 8 bases. This clonotype originated in a human donor with severe aplastic anemia or a healthy control (not recorded which). CDR3 DNA sequence: TGTGCCAGCAGCTCACGGGACAGGTCCTACGAGCAGTACTTC. This encodes CASSSRDRSYEQYF. The full variable domain, with the rest looked up from reference TRBV7-8 and TRBJ2-7, is GAGVSQSPRYKVAKRGQDVALRCDPISGHVSLFWYQQALGQGPEFLTYFQNEAQLDKSGLPSDRFFAERPEGSVSTLKIQRTQQEDSAVYLCASSSRDRSYEQYFGPGTRLTVT.